Listed below are T cell receptor beta chains from one sample, sequenced in a study of memory CD4+ T cells and cytomegalovirus serostatus. Produced via immunoSEQ multiplex PCR; TCRdb's table is partial and in-frame only. The sample has nearly 50,000 clones, 78% seen once; the top ten hold approximately 0.78%. Material: memory CD4+ T cells from blood. Receptor source: an adult in good health and CMV-seronegative. Both conserved end residues are part of each CDR3. D genes are given only for firm matches. Rows give clone size only sometimes, using once, few, many, or a class for an expanded clone.

J gene: TRBJ1-2; clone size: -; CDR3 length: 14; V gene: TRBV29-1; D gene: -; CDR3 protein: CSVIRDNEGYGYTF; CDR3 DNA: TGCAGCGTAATCCGGGACAATGAGGGCTATGGCTACACCTTC
J gene: TRBJ2-1; clone size: -; CDR3 length: 12; V gene: TRBV2; D gene: -; CDR3 protein: CASSPTSHEQFF; CDR3 DNA: TGTGCCAGCAGTCCTACTAGCCATGAGCAGTTCTTC
J gene: TRBJ2-5; clone size: -; CDR3 length: 14; V gene: TRBV29-1; D gene: -; CDR3 protein: CSLRLERGGETQYF; CDR3 DNA: TGCAGTCTCCGTCTTGAGAGGGGCGGGGAGACCCAGTACTTC
J gene: TRBJ1-2; clone size: -; CDR3 length: 15; V gene: TRBV28; D gene: -; CDR3 protein: CASSSPATAGYGYTF; CDR3 DNA: TGTGCCAGCAGTTCCCCCGCCACAGCCGGCTATGGCTACACCTTC
J gene: TRBJ1-5; clone size: -; CDR3 length: 16; V gene: TRBV21-1; D gene: -; CDR3 protein: CASSKLGQGEKQPQHF; CDR3 DNA: TGTGCCAGCAGCAAACTAGGACAGGGGGAAAAACAGCCCCAGCATTTT
J gene: TRBJ2-3; clone size: -; CDR3 length: 14; V gene: TRBV10-2; D gene: -; CDR3 protein: CAGANKEGLDTQYF; CDR3 DNA: TGCGCCGGTGCCAATAAGGAGGGCCTAGATACGCAGTATTTT
J gene: TRBJ2-7; clone size: -; CDR3 length: 15; V gene: TRBV4-1; D gene: -; CDR3 protein: CASSQEDSLTYEQYF; CDR3 DNA: TGCGCCAGCAGCCAAGAGGACAGCCTGACCTACGAGCAGTACTTC
J gene: TRBJ2-7; clone size: -; CDR3 length: 16; V gene: TRBV7-6; D gene: TRBD2; CDR3 protein: CASSLVASGSSAEQYF; CDR3 DNA: TGTGCCAGCAGCTTAGTTGCTAGCGGGAGTTCCGCGGAGCAGTACTTC
J gene: TRBJ2-5; clone size: -; CDR3 length: 14; V gene: TRBV5-6; D gene: -; CDR3 protein: CASSLGGGVETQYF; CDR3 DNA: TGTGCCAGCAGCTTGGGGGGAGGAGTTGAGACCCAGTACTTC
J gene: TRBJ2-1; clone size: few; CDR3 length: 11; V gene: TRBV7-9; D gene: -; CDR3 protein: CASSGYNEQFF; CDR3 DNA: TGTGCCAGCAGCGGGTACAATGAGCAGTTCTTC
J gene: TRBJ1-6; clone size: -; CDR3 length: 15; V gene: TRBV19; D gene: -; CDR3 protein: CASSISAGSNSPLHF; CDR3 DNA: TGTGCCAGTAGTATCTCGGCAGGGTCGAATTCACCCCTCCACTTT
J gene: TRBJ1-1; clone size: -; CDR3 length: 11; V gene: TRBV20-1; D gene: -; CDR3 protein: CSVLANTEAFF; CDR3 DNA: TGCAGTGTGTTAGCGAACACTGAAGCTTTCTTT
J gene: TRBJ2-5; clone size: -; CDR3 length: 11; V gene: TRBV27; D gene: -; CDR3 protein: CASSFLGTQYF; CDR3 DNA: TGTGCCAGCAGTTTCCTTGGGACCCAGTACTTC
J gene: TRBJ1-1; clone size: -; CDR3 length: 14; V gene: TRBV5-1; D gene: -; CDR3 protein: CASSLGQVNTEAFF; CDR3 DNA: TGCGCCAGCAGCTTGGGACAGGTGAACACTGAAGCTTTCTTT
J gene: TRBJ1-2; clone size: -; CDR3 length: 14; V gene: TRBV2; D gene: TRBD1; CDR3 protein: CASSRQGANYGYTF; CDR3 DNA: TGTGCCAGCAGCCGACAGGGGGCTAACTATGGCTACACCTTC